The following is a T cell receptor beta chain sequence with its context. Original data processing: The assay estimated nucleated cells by amplifying reference gene primers. TCRdb's copy holds only in-frame clones and misses some; the assay was immunoSEQ multiplex PCR. V, J and clone size were drawn from that table, and D and trimming were deduced from the DNA. The sample comprises approximately 110,000 clones, roughly 86% of which are singletons, and 4.5% rests with the top ten. This entry belongs to a study of blood T cell repertoires in COVID-19. Across the study: Samples representing acute and convalescent COVID-19 were sourced from the United States, Italy and Spain. PBMCs, B-cell-depleted T cells, or T cells provided the cDNA or gDNA that made up the material.

There are 13 residues in the CDR3. Germline CDR1 and CDR2: MNHNY and SVGAGI (reference sequence). The V end lost 2 bases, the J end lost 7 bases, and 8 bases lay between the germline ends. The sequence was obtained from a man between 35 and 55 years old with acute or convalescent COVID-19. The sequenced material came from peripheral blood. This rearrangement joins TRBV6-6 to TRBJ1-4; D is perhaps TRBD1 (5 bases). The CDR3 loop reads CASSYRGGEKLFF. The CDR3 nucleotides are TGTGCCAGCAGTTACAGGGGAGGTGAAAAACTGTTTTTT.